Shown below are 4 T cell receptor beta chains from a single sample sequenced in a study of control samples from healthy donors and cancer patients. The protocol was immunoSEQ multiplex PCR, while the TCRdb copy is restricted to in-frame clones and leaves out a portion. This table has 250,000 to 300,000 clones, about 80% appearing once. Specimen: PBMCs. The receptors originated from a woman aged 55-75 years with lung cancer.

This sequence joins TRBV5-1 and TRBJ1-6; the D is unclear. V was trimmed by 3 bases and J by 4 bases, leaving 14 bases between them. CDR3 size: 16 residues. CDR1 is SGHRS, CDR2 YFSETQ, per germline. The CDR3 loop is CASSSGPLEYNSPLHF. The CDR3 DNA reads as TGCGCCAGCAGCTCAGGACCCCTAGAGTATAATTCACCCCTCCACTTT.

The J gene is TRBJ1-5, the V gene TRBV12-3 or TRBV12-4; D may be TRBD1 (5 bases). The CDR3 is 13 residues long. Trimming left V 6 bases short and J 7 bases short, with 13 bases between. CDR3 protein: CASRRGTDQPQHF. For the CDR3, the DNA is TGTGCCAGCAGGAGGGGAACGGACCAGCCCCAGCATTTT.

In this sample, this clone turned up once. V usage is TRBV5-1 and J usage is TRBJ2-3; 11 positions match TRBD2. From germline, CDR1 is SGHRS and CDR2 YFSETQ. The V and J ends lost 5 bases and 6 bases, in that order; junction bases with no gene match: 11. The CDR3 is 16 residues long. CDR3 bases: TGCGCCAGCAGTCGTACTAGCGGGAGTGTAGCGGATACGCAGTATTTT. Protein sequence: CASSRTSGSVADTQYF.

This clone came up many times. The V gene is TRBV5-1, the J gene TRBJ1-5, with D possibly matching TRBD1 (6 bases). The CDR3 is made up of 14 amino acids. V lost 4 bases to trimming and J lost 2 bases, with 10 bases between them. Germline-derived CDR1 and CDR2 are SGHRS and YFSETQ. The CDR3 spells CASSAGEGNQPQHF. The CDR3 DNA sequence: TGCGCCAGCAGCGCAGGGGAAGGCAATCAGCCCCAGCATTTT.